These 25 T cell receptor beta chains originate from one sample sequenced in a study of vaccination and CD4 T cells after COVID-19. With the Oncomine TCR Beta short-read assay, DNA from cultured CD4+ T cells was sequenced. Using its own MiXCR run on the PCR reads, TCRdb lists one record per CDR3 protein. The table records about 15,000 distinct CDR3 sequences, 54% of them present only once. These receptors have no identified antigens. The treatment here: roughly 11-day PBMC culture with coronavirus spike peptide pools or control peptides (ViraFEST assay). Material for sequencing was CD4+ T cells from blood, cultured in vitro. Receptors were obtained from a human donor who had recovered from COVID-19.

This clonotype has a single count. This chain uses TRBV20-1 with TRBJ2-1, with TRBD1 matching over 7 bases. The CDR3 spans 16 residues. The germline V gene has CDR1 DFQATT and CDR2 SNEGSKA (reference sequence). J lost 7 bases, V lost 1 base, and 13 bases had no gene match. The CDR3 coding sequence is TGCAGTGCTAGAGCCCTAGGCAGGGGGTGGCTTAATGAGCAGTTCTTC. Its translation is CSARALGRGWLNEQFF.

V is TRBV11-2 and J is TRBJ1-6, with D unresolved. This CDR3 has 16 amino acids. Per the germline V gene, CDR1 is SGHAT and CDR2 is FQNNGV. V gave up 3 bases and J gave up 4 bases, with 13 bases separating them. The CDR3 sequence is CASSLSRLEYNSPLHF. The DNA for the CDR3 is TGTGCCAGCAGCTTGAGCCGACTTGAATATAATTCACCCCTCCACTTT.

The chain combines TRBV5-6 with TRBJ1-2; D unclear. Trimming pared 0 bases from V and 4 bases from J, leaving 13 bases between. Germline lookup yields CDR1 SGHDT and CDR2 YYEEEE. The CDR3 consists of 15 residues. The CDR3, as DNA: TGTGCCAGCAGCTTGGTGCGGGGTGGTGGCTATGGCTACACCTTC. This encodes CASSLVRGGGYGYTF.

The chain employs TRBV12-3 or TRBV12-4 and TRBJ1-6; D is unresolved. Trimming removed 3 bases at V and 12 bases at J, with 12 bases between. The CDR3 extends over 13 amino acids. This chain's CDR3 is CASSLSIEEPLHF. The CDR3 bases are TGTGCCAGCAGTTTGTCGATCGAGGAACCCCTCCACTTT.

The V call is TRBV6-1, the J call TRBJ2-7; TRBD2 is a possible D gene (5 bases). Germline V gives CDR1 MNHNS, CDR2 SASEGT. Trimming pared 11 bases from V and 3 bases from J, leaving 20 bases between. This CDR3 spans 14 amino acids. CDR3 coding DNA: TGTGCCTGCGAGGACTCAGGTCCCCACTACGAGCAGTACTTC. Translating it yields CACEDSGPHYEQYF.

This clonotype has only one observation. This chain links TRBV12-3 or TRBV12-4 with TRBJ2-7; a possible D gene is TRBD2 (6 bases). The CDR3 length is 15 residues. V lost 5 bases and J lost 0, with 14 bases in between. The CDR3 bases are TGTGCCAGCAGTCTGGGGGGTTTCGGCTCCTACGAGCAGTACTTC. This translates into CASSLGGFGSYEQYF.

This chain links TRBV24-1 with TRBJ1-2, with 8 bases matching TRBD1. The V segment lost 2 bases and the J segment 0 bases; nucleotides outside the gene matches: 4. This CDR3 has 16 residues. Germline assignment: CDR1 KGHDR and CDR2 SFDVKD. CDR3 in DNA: TGTGCCACCAGTGATTATGACAGGGGAGCTAACTATGGCTACACCTTC. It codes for CATSDYDRGANYGYTF.

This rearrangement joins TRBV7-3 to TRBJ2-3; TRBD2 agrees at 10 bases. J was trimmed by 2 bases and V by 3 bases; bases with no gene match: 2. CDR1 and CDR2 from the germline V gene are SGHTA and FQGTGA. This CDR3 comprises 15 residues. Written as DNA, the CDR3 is TGTGCCAGCAGCTTTAGCGGGGGGAACACAGATACGCAGTATTTT. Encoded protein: CASSFSGGNTDTQYF.

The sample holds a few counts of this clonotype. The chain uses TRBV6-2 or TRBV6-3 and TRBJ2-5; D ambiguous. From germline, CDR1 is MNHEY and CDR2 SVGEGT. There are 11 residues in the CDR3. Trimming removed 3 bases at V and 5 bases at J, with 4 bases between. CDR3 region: CASSYAETQYF. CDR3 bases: TGTGCCAGCAGTTATGCGGAGACCCAGTACTTC.

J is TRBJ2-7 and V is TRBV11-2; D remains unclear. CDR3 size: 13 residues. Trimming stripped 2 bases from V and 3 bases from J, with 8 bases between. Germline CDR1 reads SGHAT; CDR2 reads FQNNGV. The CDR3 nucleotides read TGTGCCAGCAGCTTAACCTCGTACTACGAGCAGTACTTC. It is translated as CASSLTSYYEQYF.

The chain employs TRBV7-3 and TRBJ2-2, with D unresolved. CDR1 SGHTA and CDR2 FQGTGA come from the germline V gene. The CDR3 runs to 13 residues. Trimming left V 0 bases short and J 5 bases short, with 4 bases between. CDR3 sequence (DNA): TGTGCCAGCAGCTTAACAGGGACCGGGGAGCTGTTTTTT. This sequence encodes CASSLTGTGELFF.

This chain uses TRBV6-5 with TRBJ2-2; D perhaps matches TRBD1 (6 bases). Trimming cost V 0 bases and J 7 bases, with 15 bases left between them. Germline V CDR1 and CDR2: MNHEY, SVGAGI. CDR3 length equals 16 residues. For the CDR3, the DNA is TGTGCCAGCAGTTACTCTGAGGGACATATCGGCGGGGAGCTGTTTTTT. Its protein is CASSYSEGHIGGELFF.

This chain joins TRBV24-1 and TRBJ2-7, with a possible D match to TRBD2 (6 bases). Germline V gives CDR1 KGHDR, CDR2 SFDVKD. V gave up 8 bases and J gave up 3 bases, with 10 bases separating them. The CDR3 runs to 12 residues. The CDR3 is CATKEEGYEQYF. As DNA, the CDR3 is TGTGCCACCAAGGAGGAGGGCTACGAGCAGTACTTC.

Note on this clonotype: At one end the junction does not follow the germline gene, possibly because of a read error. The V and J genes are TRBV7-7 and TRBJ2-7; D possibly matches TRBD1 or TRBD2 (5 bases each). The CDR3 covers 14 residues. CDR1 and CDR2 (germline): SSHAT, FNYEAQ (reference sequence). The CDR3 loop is CASSRGTSGYEQYF. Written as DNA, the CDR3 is TGTGCTAGCAGCCGTGGGACGTCGGGCTACGAGCAGTACTTC.

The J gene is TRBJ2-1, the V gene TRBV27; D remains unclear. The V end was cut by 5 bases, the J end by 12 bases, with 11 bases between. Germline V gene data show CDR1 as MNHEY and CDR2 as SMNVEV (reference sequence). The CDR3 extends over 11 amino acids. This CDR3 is CASSDNEWQFF. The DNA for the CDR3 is TGTGCCAGCAGTGATAATGAGTGGCAGTTCTTC.

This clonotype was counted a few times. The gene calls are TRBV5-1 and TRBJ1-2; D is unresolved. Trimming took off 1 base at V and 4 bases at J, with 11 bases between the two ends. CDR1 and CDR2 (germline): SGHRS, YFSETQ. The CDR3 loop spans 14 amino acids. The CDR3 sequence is CASSLQDESYGYTF. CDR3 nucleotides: TGCGCCAGCAGCTTGCAGGATGAGAGCTATGGCTACACCTTC.

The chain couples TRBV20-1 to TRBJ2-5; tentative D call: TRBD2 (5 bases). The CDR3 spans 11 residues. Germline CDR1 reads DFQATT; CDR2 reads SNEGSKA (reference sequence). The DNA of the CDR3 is TGCACTGGACTTACGGCCGAGACCCAGTACTTC. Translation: CTGLTAETQYF.

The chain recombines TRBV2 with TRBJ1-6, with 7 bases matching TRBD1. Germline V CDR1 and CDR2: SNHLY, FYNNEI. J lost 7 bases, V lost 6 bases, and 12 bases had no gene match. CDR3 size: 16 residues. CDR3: CASRDIGTGVNSPLHF. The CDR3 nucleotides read TGTGCCAGCAGAGATATTGGCACAGGGGTAAATTCACCCCTCCACTTT.

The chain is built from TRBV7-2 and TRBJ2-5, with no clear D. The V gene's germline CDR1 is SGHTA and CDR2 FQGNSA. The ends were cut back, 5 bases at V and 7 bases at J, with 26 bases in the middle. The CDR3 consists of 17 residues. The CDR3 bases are TGTGCCAGCAGCGAAACTTATATGGACGAACCGGTCGGGACCCAGTACTTC. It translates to CASSETYMDEPVGTQYF.

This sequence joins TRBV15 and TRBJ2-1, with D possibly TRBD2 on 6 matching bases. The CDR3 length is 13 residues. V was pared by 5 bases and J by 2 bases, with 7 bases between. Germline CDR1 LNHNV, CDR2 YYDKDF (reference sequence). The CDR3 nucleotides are TGTGCCACCAGCGCGGGGCCCTACAATGAGCAGTTCTTC. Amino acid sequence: CATSAGPYNEQFF.

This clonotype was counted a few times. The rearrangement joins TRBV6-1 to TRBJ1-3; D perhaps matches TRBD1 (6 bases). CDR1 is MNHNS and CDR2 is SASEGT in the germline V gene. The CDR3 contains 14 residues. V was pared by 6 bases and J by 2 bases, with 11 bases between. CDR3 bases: TGTGCCAGCAGCCCCGGGACAACTGGAAACACCATATATTTT. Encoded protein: CASSPGTTGNTIYF.

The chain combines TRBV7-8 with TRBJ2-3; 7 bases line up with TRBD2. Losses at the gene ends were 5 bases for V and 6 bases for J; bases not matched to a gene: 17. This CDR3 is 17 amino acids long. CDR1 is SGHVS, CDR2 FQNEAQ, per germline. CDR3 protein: CASSRRLGTNPIDTQYF. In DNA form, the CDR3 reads TGTGCCAGCAGCCGTAGGCTCGGGACTAATCCCATCGATACGCAGTATTTT.

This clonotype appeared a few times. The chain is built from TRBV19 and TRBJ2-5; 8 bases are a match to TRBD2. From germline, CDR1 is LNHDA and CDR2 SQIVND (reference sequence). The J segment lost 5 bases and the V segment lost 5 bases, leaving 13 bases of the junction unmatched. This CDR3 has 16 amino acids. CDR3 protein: CASSRTSGGVGETQYF. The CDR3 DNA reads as TGTGCCAGTAGTCGTACTAGCGGAGGGGTAGGGGAGACCCAGTACTTC.

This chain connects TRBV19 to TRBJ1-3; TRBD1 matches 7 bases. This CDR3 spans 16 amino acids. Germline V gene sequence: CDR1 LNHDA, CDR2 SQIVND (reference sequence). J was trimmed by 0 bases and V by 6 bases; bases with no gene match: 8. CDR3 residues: CASSHRTGGSGNTIYF. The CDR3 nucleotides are TGTGCCAGTAGCCATCGGACAGGCGGCTCTGGAAACACCATATATTTT.

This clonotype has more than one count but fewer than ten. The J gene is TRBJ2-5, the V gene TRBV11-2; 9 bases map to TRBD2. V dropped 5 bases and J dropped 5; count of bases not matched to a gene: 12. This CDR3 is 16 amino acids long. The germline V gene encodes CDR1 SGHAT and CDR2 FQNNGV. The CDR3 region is CASSQLKAGGLETQYF. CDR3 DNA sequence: TGTGCCAGCAGCCAACTTAAGGCGGGAGGGCTTGAGACCCAGTACTTC.